This T cell receptor beta chain came from a study of blood T cell repertoires in COVID-19. The overall study: Acute and convalescent COVID-19 samples came from the United States, Italy and Spain. PBMCs, B-cell-depleted T cells, or T cells were the source of the cDNA or gDNA that made up the material.

Germline V gives CDR1 MNHEY, CDR2 SMNVEV (reference sequence). There are 16 residues in the CDR3. The V and J ends lost 0 bases and 0 bases respectively, with 12 bases between them. TCRdb keeps only in-frame clones here, not all; method: immunoSEQ multiplex PCR. Found here are 70,000 or so clones, roughly 77% of them singletons; the top ten hold 8.5% to 10%. The J gene is TRBJ2-7, the V gene TRBV27; tentative D call: TRBD1 (6 bases). This receptor was taken from a human donor in a cohort sampled during active COVID-19. Sequenced sample: peripheral blood. The CDR3 nucleotides read TGTGCCAGCAGTTTATCGCAGGGGCTCAGCTCCTACGAGCAGTACTTC. Translated: CASSLSQGLSSYEQYF.